These T cell receptor beta chains were read from a single sample in a study of T-cell reconstitution after alpha-beta-depleted transplantation in children. MiXCR, run by TCRdb on the PCR reads, gives a single entry per CDR3 protein. The sample has 600,000 to 700,000 distinct CDR3 sequences, around 12% seen once; the top ten hold about 0.77%. The sequences come from PBMCs, collected before TCRalphabeta/CD19-depleted stem cell transplant. The receptors shown here come from a girl aged 2-15 years with congenital amegakaryocytic thrombocytopenia, due to receive a stem cell transplant. CDR3s include the opening cysteine and the closing phenylalanine or tryptophan. Fields, in order: clone size, V gene, D gene, J gene, CDR3 DNA, CDR3 protein. D genes are given only for firm matches. The size entry is marked missing in some rows and otherwise reads once, few, many or a size class.

many	TRBV5-1	-	TRBJ1-2	TGCGCCAGCAGCTTGAGCGGCCCTAACTATGGCTACACCTTC	CASSLSGPNYGYTF
many	TRBV10-2	TRBD2	TRBJ2-2	TGCGCCAGCAGTGATTGGGGACTAGCGGCGAACACCGGGGAGCTGTTTTTT	CASSDWGLAANTGELFF
few	TRBV5-1	TRBD1	TRBJ1-5	TGCGCCAGCAGCCCGGGGGACAGGGCCAAGGAGCCCCAGCATTTT	CASSPGDRAKEPQHF
-	TRBV7-9	TRBD2	TRBJ2-1	TGTGCCAGCGCTAGCGGGAAGCTAAGGGCTTACAATGAGCAGTTCTTC	CASASGKLRAYNEQFF
-	TRBV6-2/TRBV6-3	-	TRBJ1-1	TGTGCCAGCAGTTACGCGAAGGGTATCGGCACTGAAGCTTTCTTT	CASSYAKGIGTEAFF
few	TRBV3-1	-	TRBJ2-1	TGTGCCAGCACCCTGCTAGGGCGCGGAGACAATGAGCAGTTCTTC	CASTLLGRGDNEQFF
-	TRBV6-5	-	TRBJ2-1	TGTGCCAGCAGCTATACCCCTGGGCCCGGGGGCCATGAGCAGTTCTTC	CASSYTPGPGGHEQFF
many	TRBV2	-	TRBJ2-1	TGTGCCAGCACTTTGGGACCAAGCTCCTACAATGAGCAGTTCTTC	CASTLGPSSYNEQFF
-	TRBV30	TRBD1	TRBJ2-3	TGTGCCTGGAGTGTAAGGGGGCGCGGTGATACGCAGTATTTT	CAWSVRGRGDTQYF
many	TRBV12-3/TRBV12-4	-	TRBJ1-1	TGTGCCAGCAGTGCCTGGGTGGGCACTGAAGCTTTCTTT	CASSAWVGTEAFF
-	TRBV15	TRBD1	TRBJ2-5	TGTGCCACCAGCACCTTCGGACAGGGCCTGGGGGCGACCCAGTACTTC	CATSTFGQGLGATQYF
few	TRBV20-1	TRBD1	TRBJ2-1	TGCAGTGCTAGAGATGGGACAGCCCCCGGAAAGGAGCAGTTCTTC	CSARDGTAPGKEQFF
few	TRBV29-1	-	TRBJ2-1	TGCAGCGTTGGGCGGGACTCCTACAATGAGCAGTTCTTC	CSVGRDSYNEQFF
-	TRBV5-5	TRBD1	TRBJ1-1	TGTGCCAGCAGCTTGGAGGGCAGGGGGAAGAGCATGAACACTAAAGCTTTCTTT	CASSLEGRGKSMNTKAFF
many	TRBV4-1	TRBD1	TRBJ2-6	TGCGCCAGCAGCCTCACCGGGACAGTCGTCAACGTCCTGACTTTC	CASSLTGTVVNVLTF
many	TRBV20-1	-	TRBJ2-2	TGCAGTGCTAGAGGACAGGCGAACACCGGGGAGCTGTTTTTT	CSARGQANTGELFF
many	TRBV20-1	-	TRBJ2-5	TGCAGTGCTAGAGAGCTTCTGCCCTCGCTTATGTTAGAGACCCAGTACTTC	CSARELLPSLMLETQYF
many	TRBV6-5	-	TRBJ1-3	TGTGCCAGCAGTTCAGGACCACCGGGACTGGTCTCTGGAAACACCATATATTTT	CASSSGPPGLVSGNTIYF
few	TRBV12-3/TRBV12-4	-	TRBJ2-7	TGTGCCAGCAGTCAACCCGGGTCCTCGGGCGGCTCCTACGAGCAGTACTTC	CASSQPGSSGGSYEQYF
many	TRBV2	-	TRBJ2-1	TGTGCCAGCAGTGAAGGGGAGCTACTCAACAATGAGCAGTTCTTC	CASSEGELLNNEQFF
few	TRBV3-1	-	TRBJ2-1	TGTGCCAGCAGCCAACTTCGGGTAGGTTACAATGAGCAGTTCTTC	CASSQLRVGYNEQFF
many	TRBV28	-	TRBJ2-1	TGTGCCAGCTCCTCTCTCCTCCGAGGGAACAATGAGCAGTTCTTC	CASSSLLRGNNEQFF
once	TRBV19	-	TRBJ2-5	TGTGCCAGTAGTAAGAATCAGGTGGCGGAAGAGACCCAGTACTTC	CASSKNQVAEETQYF
-	TRBV27	-	TRBJ2-5	TGTGCCAGCAGTTCACGGGGGATGCGGGAGACCCAGTACTTC	CASSSRGMRETQYF
-	TRBV10-1	-	TRBJ1-1	TGCGCCAGCAGTGGGGATCCGGACACTGAAGCTTTCTTT	CASSGDPDTEAFF
few	TRBV7-9	-	TRBJ2-3	TGTGCCAGCAGCCGACTAACCAGGGACCTCACAGATACGCAGTATTTT	CASSRLTRDLTDTQYF
few	TRBV11-2	TRBD2	TRBJ2-7	TGTGCCAGCAGCTTAGAAGGCCCGGGACTAGCGGGAGACGAGCAGTACTTC	CASSLEGPGLAGDEQYF
many	TRBV12-3/TRBV12-4	-	TRBJ1-2	TGTGCCAGCAGTGCTCCGGGATTCAACTATGGCTACACCTTC	CASSAPGFNYGYTF
many	TRBV29-1	-	TRBJ1-2	TGCAGCGGCGGGGGGGGCTATGGCTACACCTTC	CSGGGGYGYTF
-	TRBV5-1	-	TRBJ2-7	TGCGCCAGCAGCTTGGACCGGGTAATGGGCGAGCAGTACTTC	CASSLDRVMGEQYF
few	TRBV5-4	TRBD1	TRBJ1-2	TGTGCCAGCAGCTTGATTTTGGGACAGGACGAAGAAGGGGTAGCAGACTATGGCTACACCTTC	CASSLILGQDEEGVADYGYTF
-	TRBV7-2	-	TRBJ2-7	TGTGCCAGCAGCTTAGTTTGGCCCCCGGGGGACTACGAGCAGTACTTC	CASSLVWPPGDYEQYF
few	TRBV12-3/TRBV12-4	-	TRBJ2-3	TGTGCCAGCAGGTTTGGGACACTCACAGATACGCAGTATTTT	CASRFGTLTDTQYF
many	TRBV5-1	-	TRBJ1-1	TGCGCCAGCAGCTCGGACAGAACTGAAGCTTTCTTT	CASSSDRTEAFF
many	TRBV5-1	-	TRBJ2-1	TGCGCCAGCAGCTTGGAGGGGACTTCTTACAATGAGCAGTTCTTC	CASSLEGTSYNEQFF
few	TRBV18	-	TRBJ1-1	TGTGCCAGCTCACCCGCAAGGGACACTGAAGCTTTCTTT	CASSPARDTEAFF
once	TRBV5-1	-	TRBJ2-5	TGCGCCAGCAGCTTAGGGTATCGGGAGACCCAGTACTTC	CASSLGYRETQYF
-	TRBV3-1	-	TRBJ1-5	TGTGCCAGCAGCCAAGATTCAAGGGGTTGGGGCAATCAGCCCCAGCATTTT	CASSQDSRGWGNQPQHF
-	TRBV7-9	-	TRBJ2-1	TGTGCCAGCACCTACACCGCCGATGAGCAGTTCTTC	CASTYTADEQFF
-	TRBV5-1	-	TRBJ2-1	TGCGCCAGCAGCATACTTATAGGGGTCGGCGGCAATGAGCAGTTCTTC	CASSILIGVGGNEQFF
-	TRBV5-1	-	TRBJ2-2	TGCGCCAGCAGCTTAGGACTATTAAACACCGGGGAGCTGTTTTTT	CASSLGLLNTGELFF
few	TRBV24-1	-	TRBJ2-1	TGTGCCACGGAAGACTCCAACAATGAGCAGTTCTTC	CATEDSNNEQFF
few	TRBV20-1	-	TRBJ2-7	TGCTGTGCTAGTCTCCAGGGACAAGGACTAGACACCTACGAGCAGTACTTC	CCASLQGQGLDTYEQYF
many	TRBV12-3/TRBV12-4	-	TRBJ2-7	TGTGCCAGCAGTTTGGGGGCGAACTCCTACGAGCAGTACTTC	CASSLGANSYEQYF
few	TRBV4-1	-	TRBJ2-7	TGCGCCAGCAGCCAGGGGATCTCCTACGAGCAGTACTTC	CASSQGISYEQYF
-	TRBV20-1	TRBD1	TRBJ2-1	TGCAGTGCTCAGGACAGGGAGGCATACAATGAGCAGTTCTTC	CSAQDREAYNEQFF
few	TRBV29-1	TRBD2	TRBJ2-1	TGCAGCGTTGATCCCGAGAGCGGGAGCCCCCTATACAATGAGCAGTTCTTC	CSVDPESGSPLYNEQFF
many	TRBV20-1	-	TRBJ2-3	TGCAGTGCTGGCCAAGCGGGTTCCACAGATACGCAGTATTTT	CSAGQAGSTDTQYF
-	TRBV5-1	TRBD2	TRBJ2-1	TGCGCCAGCAGCTTATCCGGGACTAGCGGAGAGAGGGTTCAAGGAGTTTATGAGCAGTTCTTC	CASSLSGTSGERVQGVYEQFF
-	TRBV12-3/TRBV12-4	-	TRBJ2-1	TGTGCCAGCAGCCCTCCGCTAGGGTCCTACAATGAGCAGTTCTTC	CASSPPLGSYNEQFF